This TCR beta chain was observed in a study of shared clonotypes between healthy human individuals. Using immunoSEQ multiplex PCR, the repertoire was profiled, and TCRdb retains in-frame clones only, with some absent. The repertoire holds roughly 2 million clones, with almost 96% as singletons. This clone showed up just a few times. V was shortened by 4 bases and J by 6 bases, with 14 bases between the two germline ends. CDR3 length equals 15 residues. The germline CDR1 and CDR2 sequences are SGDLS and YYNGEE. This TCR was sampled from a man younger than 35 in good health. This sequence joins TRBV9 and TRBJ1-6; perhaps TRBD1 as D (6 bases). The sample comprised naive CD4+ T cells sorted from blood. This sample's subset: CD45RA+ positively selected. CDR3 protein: CASSPQGQSNSPLHF. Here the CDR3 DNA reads TGTGCCAGCAGCCCACAAGGACAGAGTAATTCACCCCTCCACTTT.